The 9 T cell receptor beta chains below were found in one sample sequenced in a study of graft-versus-host responses after intestinal transplantation. Method: immunoSEQ multiplex PCR; TCRdb's copy keeps in-frame clones and lacks some. In the table there are some 80,000 clones, around 93% of which are singletons. For these TCRs, the target antigens are not known. Sequenced here: unstimulated CD8+ T cells sorted from spleen or lymph node cells, sampled before transplant. These receptors came from a human donor who was the organ donor for an intestinal transplant.

J is TRBJ2-7 and V is TRBV27; TRBD2 matches at 7 bases. The CDR3 contains 14 residues. J lost 5 bases, V lost 4 bases, and 8 bases had no gene match. Germline V CDR1 and CDR2: MNHEY, SMNVEV (reference sequence). This chain's CDR3 is CASSSPGLFHEQYF. DNA of the CDR3: TGTGCCAGCAGTTCACCGGGACTATTCCACGAGCAGTACTTC.

The table lists this clone with a count of one. The chain uses TRBV4-1 and TRBJ1-5; D ambiguous. Germline V gene lookup returns CDR1 MGHRA and CDR2 YSYEKL. V gave up 2 bases and J gave up 4 bases, with 9 bases separating them. The CDR3 spans 14 residues. The CDR3 sequence is CASSQRITNQPQHF. The CDR3 region has the DNA TGCGCCAGCAGCCAAAGGATTACTAATCAGCCCCAGCATTTT.

This chain uses TRBV19 with TRBJ2-5; 10 positions match TRBD2. This CDR3 spans 14 amino acids. CDR1 and CDR2 from the germline V gene are LNHDA and SQIVND (reference sequence). V lost 1 base to trimming and J lost 4 bases; unmatched junction nucleotides: 0. The CDR3: CASSIGLAGETQYF. CDR3 DNA sequence: TGTGCCAGTAGTATAGGACTAGCGGGAGAGACCCAGTACTTC.

The V and J genes are TRBV18 and TRBJ1-3; D is unresolved. CDR3 size: 11 residues. The germline CDR1 and CDR2 sequences are KGHSH and LQKENI. V shed 3 bases and J shed 4 bases, with 1 base lying between them. This chain's CDR3 is CASSPGNTIYF. DNA for the CDR3: TGTGCCAGCTCACCGGGAAACACCATATATTTT.

V usage is TRBV5-1 and J usage is TRBJ1-3, with D perhaps TRBD1 (5 bases). Trimming removed 4 bases from V and 8 bases from J, with 16 bases in between. CDR3 length: 14 amino acids. Germline V gene sequence: CDR1 SGHRS, CDR2 YFSETQ. The DNA for the CDR3 is TGCGCCAGCAGCGCGGGACGGACGGAGGACACCATATATTTT. It codes for CASSAGRTEDTIYF.

Concerning this clone: Other DNA sequences in this specimen translate into the identical CDR3. V gene TRBV9 combines with J gene TRBJ1-2; D remains unclear. CDR3 size: 12 residues. V was clipped by 3 bases and J by 3 bases, with 6 bases between them. Germline loops: CDR1 SGDLS, CDR2 YYNGEE. CDR3 coding DNA: TGTGCCAGCAGCGGGACGGACTATGGCTACACCTTC. Amino acids: CASSGTDYGYTF.

The chain recombines TRBV14 with TRBJ2-7, with D possibly TRBD1 on 6 matching bases. The germline V gene has CDR1 SGHDN and CDR2 FVKESK. This CDR3 spans 16 amino acids. The V gene lost 4 bases and the J gene lost 2 bases, with 18 bases spanning the gap. The CDR3 sequence is CASSLYTGTPTYEQYF. The CDR3 DNA is TGTGCCAGCAGCCTGTATACCGGGACACCTACCTACGAGCAGTACTTC.

The chain joins TRBV7-9 to TRBJ2-1, with 8 bases that match TRBD1. The germline CDR1 and CDR2 sequences are SEHNR and FQNEAQ (reference sequence). With 2 bases clipped from V and 5 bases from J, the junction kept 8 bases outside the gene matches. The CDR3 is made up of 16 amino acids. CDR3 region: CASSLQGAGGNNEQFF. CDR3 DNA sequence: TGTGCCAGCAGCTTACAAGGGGCAGGGGGCAACAATGAGCAGTTCTTC.

This clone was picked up one time. The V gene is TRBV9, the J gene TRBJ2-7; maybe TRBD2 (6 bases). Germline V CDR1 and CDR2: SGDLS, YYNGEE. The ends were cut back, 3 bases at V and 0 bases at J, with 10 bases in the middle. The CDR3 length is 14 residues. CDR3 in amino acids: CASSDGGSSYEQYF. CDR3 DNA sequence: TGTGCCAGCAGCGATGGGGGGAGCTCCTACGAGCAGTACTTC.